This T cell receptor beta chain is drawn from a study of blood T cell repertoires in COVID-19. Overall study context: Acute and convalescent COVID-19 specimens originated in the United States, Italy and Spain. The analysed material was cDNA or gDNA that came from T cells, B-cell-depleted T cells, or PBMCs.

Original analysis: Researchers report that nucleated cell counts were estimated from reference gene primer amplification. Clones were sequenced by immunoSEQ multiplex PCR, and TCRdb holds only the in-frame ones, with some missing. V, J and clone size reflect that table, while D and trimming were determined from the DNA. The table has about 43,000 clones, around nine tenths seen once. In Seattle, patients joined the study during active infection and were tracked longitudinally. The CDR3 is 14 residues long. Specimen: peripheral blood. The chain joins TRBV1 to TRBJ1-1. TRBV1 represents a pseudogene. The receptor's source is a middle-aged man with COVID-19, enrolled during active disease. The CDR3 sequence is CTSSREGGNTEAFF. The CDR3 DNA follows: TGCACCAGCAGCAGGGAGGGAGGTAACACTGAAGCTTTCTTT.